The clone carrying this TCR beta chain has just a few counts. What it binds is unknown. The data were taken from a study of monozygotic twins with cystic fibrosis. The CDR3 runs 13 residues. Looked up from germline, CDR1 is SGHTA and CDR2 is FQGNSA. Trimming shortened V by 6 bases and J by 4 bases, and 12 bases separated the two germline ends. This table comes from immunoSEQ multiplex PCR, and its TCRdb copy is limited to in-frame clones, with some not included. This table has 25,000 to 35,000 clones, around four fifths appearing once. Whole-study findings and limits: Age, concordance and disease severity did not associate with shared CDR3 numbers. V usage most resembled the co-twin in 13 of 16 pairs. The repertoire was suggested to be naive-dominated, clonality median around 0.0095. Nucleotide-identical clonotype sharing was significantly higher within monozygotic CF twin pairs than between unrelated CF individuals.

This rearrangement joins TRBV7-2 to TRBJ1-2; no firm D call. This sequence was found in a girl aged 2-10 years with cystic fibrosis. Sequencing was performed on blood. CDR3 nucleotides: TGTGCCAGCAGTCCTGGGAAGACCTATGGCTACACCTTC. Protein sequence: CASSPGKTYGYTF.